The present TCR beta chain was sequenced within a study of Graves' ophthalmopathy and Graves' hyperthyroidism. Study observations and caveats: Detection in blood was also observed for most expanded thyroid clonotypes above 0.001 frequency. Researchers report that a 13-signature model separated ophthalmopathy from stable hyperthyroidism, posting around 86% sensitivity and roughly 80% specificity.

Amplified material comprised TCR beta CDR3 regions derived from RNA transcripts. Following a first-round RT-PCR that used HTBI primers, a second-round multiplex PCR was carried out. One entry per CDR3 protein results from TCRdb running MiXCR on the multiplex PCR reads. This sample carries 150,000 or so distinct CDR3 sequences, under 40% of them seen once, and the ten largest clones take approximately 6.3%. As concerns this clonotype: Its cognate antigen is unknown.

The evidence that diagnosis relied on was clinical symptoms, serum thyroxine, TRAb, thyroid ultrasound and orbital computed tomography. This clonotype was sampled from a middle-aged woman with Graves' ophthalmopathy. Material: peripheral blood.

In DNA form, the CDR3 reads TGTGCCACCAGTGCGGGGGTACAGGATGGCTACACCTTC. This translates into CATSAGVQDGYTF. V gene TRBV24-1 combines with J gene TRBJ1-2; weak D call: TRBD1 (5 bases). The CDR3 is 13 amino acids. Trimming removed 5 bases from V and 6 bases from J, with 12 bases in between. Germline CDR1 is KGHDR and CDR2 is SFDVKD.